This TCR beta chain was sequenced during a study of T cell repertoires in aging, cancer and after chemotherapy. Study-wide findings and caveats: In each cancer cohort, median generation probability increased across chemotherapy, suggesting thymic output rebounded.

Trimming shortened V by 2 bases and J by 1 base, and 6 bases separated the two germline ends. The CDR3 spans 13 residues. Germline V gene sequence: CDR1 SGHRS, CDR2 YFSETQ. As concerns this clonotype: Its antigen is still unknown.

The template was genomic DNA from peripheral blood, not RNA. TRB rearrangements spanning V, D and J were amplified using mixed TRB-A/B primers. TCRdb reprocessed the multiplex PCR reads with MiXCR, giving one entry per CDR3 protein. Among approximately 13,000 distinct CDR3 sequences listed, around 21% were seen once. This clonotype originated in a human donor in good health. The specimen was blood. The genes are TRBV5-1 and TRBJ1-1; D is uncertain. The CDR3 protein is CASSLGWNTEAFF. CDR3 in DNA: TGCGCCAGCAGCTTAGGATGGAACACTGAAGCTTTCTTT. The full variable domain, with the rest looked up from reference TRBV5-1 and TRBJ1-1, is KAGVTQTPRYLIKTRGQQVTLSCSPISGHRSVSWYQQTPGQGLQFLFEYFSETQRNKGNFPGRFSGRQFSNSRSEMNVSTLELGDSALYLCASSLGWNTEAFFGQGTRLTVV.